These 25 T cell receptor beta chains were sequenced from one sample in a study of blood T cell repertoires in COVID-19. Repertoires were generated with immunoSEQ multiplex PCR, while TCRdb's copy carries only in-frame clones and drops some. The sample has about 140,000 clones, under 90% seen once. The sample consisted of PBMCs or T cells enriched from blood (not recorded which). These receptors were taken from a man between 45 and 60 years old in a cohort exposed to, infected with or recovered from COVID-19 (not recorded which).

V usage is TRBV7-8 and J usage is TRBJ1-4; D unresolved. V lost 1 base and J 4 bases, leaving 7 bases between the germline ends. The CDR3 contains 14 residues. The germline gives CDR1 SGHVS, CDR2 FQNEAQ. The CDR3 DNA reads TGTGCCAGCAGCTTAGTCAGACTTAATGAAAAACTGTTTTTT. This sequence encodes CASSLVRLNEKLFF.

CDR3 sequence reads: CASSPTTGGPTEAFF. In DNA form, the CDR3 reads TGTGCCAGCAGCCCCACTACGGGGGGGCCCACTGAAGCTTTCTTT. The chain combines TRBV7-2 with TRBJ1-1; TRBD1 might be the D (6 bases). V was trimmed by 5 bases and J by 4 bases, leaving 17 bases between them. Germline CDR1 reads SGHTA; CDR2 reads FQGNSA. The CDR3 contains 15 residues.

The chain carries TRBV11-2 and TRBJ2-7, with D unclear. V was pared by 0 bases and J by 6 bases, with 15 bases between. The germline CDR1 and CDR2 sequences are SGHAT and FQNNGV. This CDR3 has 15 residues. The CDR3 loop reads CASSLDFTPRREQYF. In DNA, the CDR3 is TGTGCCAGCAGCTTAGATTTTACCCCCAGGCGCGAGCAGTACTTC.

CDR3 loop: CASSPGGGTEAFF. CDR3 nucleotide sequence: TGTGCCAGCAGTCCGGGGGGCGGGACTGAAGCTTTCTTT. The chain uses TRBV5-6 and TRBJ1-1, with a tentative D call TRBD1 (6 bases). Germline V gene lookup returns CDR1 SGHDT and CDR2 YYEEEE. The ends were cut back, 5 bases at V and 5 bases at J, with 13 bases in the middle. This CDR3 is built from 13 residues.

CDR3: CAWSENRNTIYF. CDR3 DNA: TGTGCCTGGTCAGAAAACAGGAACACCATATATTTT. This chain joins TRBV30 and TRBJ1-3; possibly TRBD1 for D (5 bases). This CDR3 comprises 12 residues. Per germline, CDR1 GTSNPN and CDR2 SVGIG (reference sequence). V was shortened by 5 bases and J by 7 bases, with 12 bases between the two germline ends. Combining the CDR3 with reference TRBV30 and TRBJ1-3 gives the whole variable domain SQTIHQWPATLVQPVGSPLSLECTVEGTSNPNLYWYRQAAGRGLQLLFYSVGIGQISSEVPQNLSASRPQDRQFILSSKKLLLSDSGFYLCAWSENRNTIYFGEGSWLTVV.

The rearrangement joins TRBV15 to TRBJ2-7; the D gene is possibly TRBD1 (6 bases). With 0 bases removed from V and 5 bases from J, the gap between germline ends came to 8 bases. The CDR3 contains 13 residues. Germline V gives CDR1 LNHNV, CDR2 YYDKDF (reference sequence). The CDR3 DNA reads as TGTGCCACCAGCAGAGAGGGACACAACGAGCAGTACTTC. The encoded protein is CATSREGHNEQYF.

CDR3 region: CSVGPEGRAGYTF. The CDR3 coding sequence is TGCAGCGTTGGCCCCGAGGGTCGGGCTGGCTACACCTTC. V usage is TRBV29-1 and J usage is TRBJ1-2; D remains ambiguous. Germline CDR1 reads SQVTM; CDR2 reads ANQGSEA. The CDR3 extends over 13 amino acids. Between the trimmed V and J ends, which lost 4 bases and 7 bases, there was a span of 16 bases.

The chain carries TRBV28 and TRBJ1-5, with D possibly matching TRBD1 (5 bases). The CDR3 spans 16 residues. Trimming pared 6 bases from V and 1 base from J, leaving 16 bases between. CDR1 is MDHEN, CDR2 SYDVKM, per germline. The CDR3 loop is CASRQSQGLSNQPQHF. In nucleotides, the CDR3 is TGTGCCAGCAGGCAATCCCAGGGACTCAGCAATCAGCCCCAGCATTTT.

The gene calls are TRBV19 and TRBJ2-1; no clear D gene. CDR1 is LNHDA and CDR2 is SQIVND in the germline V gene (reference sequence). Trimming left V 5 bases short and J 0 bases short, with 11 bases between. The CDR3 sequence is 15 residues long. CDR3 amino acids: CASSLPLSSYNEQFF. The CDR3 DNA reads TGTGCCAGTAGTCTCCCCCTAAGCTCCTACAATGAGCAGTTCTTC. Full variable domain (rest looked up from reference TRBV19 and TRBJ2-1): DGGITQSPKYLFRKEGQNVTLSCEQNLNHDAMYWYRQDPGQGLRLIYYSQIVNDFQKGDIAEGYSVSREKKESFPLTVTSAQKNPTAFYLCASSLPLSSYNEQFFGPGTRLTVL.

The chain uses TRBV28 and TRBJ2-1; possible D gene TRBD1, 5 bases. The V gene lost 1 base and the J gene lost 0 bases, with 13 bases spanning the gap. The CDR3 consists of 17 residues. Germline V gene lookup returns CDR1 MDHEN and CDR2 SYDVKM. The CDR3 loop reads CASSLSLTEASYNEQFF. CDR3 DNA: TGTGCCAGCAGTTTATCCTTGACAGAAGCCTCCTACAATGAGCAGTTCTTC.

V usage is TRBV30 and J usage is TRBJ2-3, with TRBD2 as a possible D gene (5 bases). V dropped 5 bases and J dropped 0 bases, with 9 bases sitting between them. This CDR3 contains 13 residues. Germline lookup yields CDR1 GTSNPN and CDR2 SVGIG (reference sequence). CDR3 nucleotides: TGTGCCTGGCGACTACTTAGCACAGATACGCAGTATTTT. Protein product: CAWRLLSTDTQYF. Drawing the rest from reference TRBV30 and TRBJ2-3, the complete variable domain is SQTIHQWPATLVQPVGSPLSLECTVEGTSNPNLYWYRQAAGRGLQLLFYSVGIGQISSEVPQNLSASRPQDRQFILSSKKLLLSDSGFYLCAWRLLSTDTQYFGPGTRLTVL.

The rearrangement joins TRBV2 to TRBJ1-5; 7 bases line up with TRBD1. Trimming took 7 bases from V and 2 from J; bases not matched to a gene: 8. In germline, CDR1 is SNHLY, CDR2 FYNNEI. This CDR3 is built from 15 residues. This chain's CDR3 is CASTGAGGGNQPQHF. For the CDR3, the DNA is TGTGCCAGCACCGGGGCAGGGGGAGGCAATCAGCCCCAGCATTTT.

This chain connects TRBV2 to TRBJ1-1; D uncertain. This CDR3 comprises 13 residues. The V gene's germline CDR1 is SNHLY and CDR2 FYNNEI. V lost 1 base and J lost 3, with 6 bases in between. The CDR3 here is CASSEVRDTEAFF. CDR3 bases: TGTGCCAGCAGTGAAGTCCGGGACACTGAAGCTTTCTTT.

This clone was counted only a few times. CDR3 bases: TGTGCCAGCAGCATGGGACTAGCGGGAACGGGTTTCTACGAGCAGTACTTC. Its protein product is CASSMGLAGTGFYEQYF. The V and J genes are TRBV5-6 and TRBJ2-7; TRBD2 aligns across 13 bases. CDR1 is SGHDT and CDR2 is YYEEEE in the germline V gene. The CDR3 length is 17 residues. Unmatched junction bases numbered 10, after V lost 4 bases and J lost 3 bases.

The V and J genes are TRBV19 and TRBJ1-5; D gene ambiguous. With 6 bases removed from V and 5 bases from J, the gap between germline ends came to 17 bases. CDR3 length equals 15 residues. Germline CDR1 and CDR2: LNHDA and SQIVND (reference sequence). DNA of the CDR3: TGTGCCAGTAGCTCCTATTCTTCGCGGGATCAGCCCCAGCATTTT. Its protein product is CASSSYSSRDQPQHF.

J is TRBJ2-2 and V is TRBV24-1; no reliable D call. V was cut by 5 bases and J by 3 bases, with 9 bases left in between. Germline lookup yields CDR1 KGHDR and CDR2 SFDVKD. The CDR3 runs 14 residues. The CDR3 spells CATSGYGDTGELFF. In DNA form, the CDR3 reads TGTGCCACCAGTGGCTACGGTGACACCGGGGAGCTGTTTTTT.

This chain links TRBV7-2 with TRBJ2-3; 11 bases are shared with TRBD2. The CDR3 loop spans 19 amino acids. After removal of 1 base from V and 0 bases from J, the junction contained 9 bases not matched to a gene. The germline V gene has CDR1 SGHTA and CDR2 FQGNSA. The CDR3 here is CASSLGLSGRGWSTDTQYF. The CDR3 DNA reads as TGTGCCAGCAGCTTAGGACTTAGCGGGAGGGGATGGAGCACAGATACGCAGTATTTT.

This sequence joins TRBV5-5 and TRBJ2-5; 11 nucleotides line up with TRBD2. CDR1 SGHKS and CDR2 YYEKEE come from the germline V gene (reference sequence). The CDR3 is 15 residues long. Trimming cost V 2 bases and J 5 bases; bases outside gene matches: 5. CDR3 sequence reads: CASSLRLAGSETQYF. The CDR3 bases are TGTGCCAGCAGCTTAAGACTAGCGGGAAGCGAGACCCAGTACTTC.

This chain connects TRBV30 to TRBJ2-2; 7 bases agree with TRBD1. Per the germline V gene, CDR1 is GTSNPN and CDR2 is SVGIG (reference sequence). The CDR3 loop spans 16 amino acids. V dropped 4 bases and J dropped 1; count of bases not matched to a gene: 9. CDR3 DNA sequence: TGTGCCTGGACCCGACCCGGGACAGTGAACACCGGGGAGCTGTTTTTT. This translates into CAWTRPGTVNTGELFF.

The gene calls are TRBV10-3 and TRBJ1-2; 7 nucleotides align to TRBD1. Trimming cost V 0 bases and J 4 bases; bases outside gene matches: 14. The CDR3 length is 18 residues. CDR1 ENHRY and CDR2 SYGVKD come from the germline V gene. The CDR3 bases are TGTGCCATCAGTGAGTCACGACAGGGTCCTTCCCTAAGCTATGGCTACACCTTC. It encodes CAISESRQGPSLSYGYTF.

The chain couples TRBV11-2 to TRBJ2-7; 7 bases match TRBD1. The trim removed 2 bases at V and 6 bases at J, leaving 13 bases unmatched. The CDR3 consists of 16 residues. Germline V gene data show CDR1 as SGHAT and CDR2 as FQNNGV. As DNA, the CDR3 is TGTGCCAGCAGCTTATTGGTAGGGGGCGCTGGTAGCGAGCAGTACTTC. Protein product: CASSLLVGGAGSEQYF.

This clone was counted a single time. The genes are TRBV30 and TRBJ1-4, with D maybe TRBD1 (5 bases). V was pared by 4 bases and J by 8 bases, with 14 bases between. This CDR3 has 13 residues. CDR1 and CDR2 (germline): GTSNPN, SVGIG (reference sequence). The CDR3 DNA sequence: TGTGCCTGGAAGACAAGGGGTATGGAAAAACTGTTTTTT. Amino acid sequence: CAWKTRGMEKLFF. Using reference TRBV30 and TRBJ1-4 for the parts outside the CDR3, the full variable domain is SQTIHQWPATLVQPVGSPLSLECTVEGTSNPNLYWYRQAAGRGLQLLFYSVGIGQISSEVPQNLSASRPQDRQFILSSKKLLLSDSGFYLCAWKTRGMEKLFFGSGTQLSVL.

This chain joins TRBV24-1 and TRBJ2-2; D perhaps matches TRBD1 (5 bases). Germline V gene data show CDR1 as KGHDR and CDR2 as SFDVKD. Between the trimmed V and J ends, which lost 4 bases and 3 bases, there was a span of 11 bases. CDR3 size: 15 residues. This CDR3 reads CATSDGHLDTGELFF. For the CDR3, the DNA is TGTGCCACCAGTGACGGACACCTCGACACCGGGGAGCTGTTTTTT.

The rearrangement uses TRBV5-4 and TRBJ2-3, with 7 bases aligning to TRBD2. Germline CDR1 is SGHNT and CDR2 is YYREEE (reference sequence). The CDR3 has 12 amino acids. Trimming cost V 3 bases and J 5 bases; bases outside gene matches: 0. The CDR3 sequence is CASSSGGDTQYF. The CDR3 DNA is TGTGCCAGCAGCTCGGGGGGAGATACGCAGTATTTT.

CDR3 region: CASSYTGDETQYF. The DNA for the CDR3 is TGTGCCAGCAGCTACACAGGGGACGAGACCCAGTACTTC. J is TRBJ2-5 and V is TRBV5-6; 7 nucleotides match TRBD1. The CDR3 spans 13 residues. V lost 3 bases, J lost 5 bases, and 4 bases stayed unmatched. Germline V gene sequence: CDR1 SGHDT, CDR2 YYEEEE.